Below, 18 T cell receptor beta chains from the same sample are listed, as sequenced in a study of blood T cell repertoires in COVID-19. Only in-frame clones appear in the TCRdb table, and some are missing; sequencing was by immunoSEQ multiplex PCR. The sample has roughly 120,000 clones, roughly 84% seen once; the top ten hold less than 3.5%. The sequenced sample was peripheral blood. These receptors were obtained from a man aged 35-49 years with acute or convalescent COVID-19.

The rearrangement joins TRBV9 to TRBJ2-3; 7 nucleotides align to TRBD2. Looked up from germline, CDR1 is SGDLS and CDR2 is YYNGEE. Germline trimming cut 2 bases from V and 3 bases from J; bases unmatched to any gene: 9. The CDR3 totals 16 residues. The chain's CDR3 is CASSVAAGLGTDTQYF. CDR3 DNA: TGTGCCAGCAGCGTGGCAGCCGGACTAGGGACAGATACGCAGTATTTT. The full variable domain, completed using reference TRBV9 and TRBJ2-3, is DSGVTQTPKHLITATGQRVTLRCSPRSGDLSVYWYQQSLDQGLQFLIQYYNGEERAKGNILERFSAQQFPDLHSELNLSSLELGDSALYFCASSVAAGLGTDTQYFGPGTRLTVL.

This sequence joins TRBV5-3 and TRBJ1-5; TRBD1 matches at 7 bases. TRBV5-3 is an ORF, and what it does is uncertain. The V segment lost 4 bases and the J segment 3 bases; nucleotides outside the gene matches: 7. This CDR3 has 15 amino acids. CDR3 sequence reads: CARSRDTGDNQPQHF. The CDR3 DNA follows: TGTGCCAGAAGCCGAGATACAGGGGACAATCAGCCCCAGCATTTT.

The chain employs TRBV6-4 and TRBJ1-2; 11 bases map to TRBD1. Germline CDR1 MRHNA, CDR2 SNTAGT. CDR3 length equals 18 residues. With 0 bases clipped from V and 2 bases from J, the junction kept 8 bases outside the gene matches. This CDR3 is CASSDSPGQGESNYGYTF. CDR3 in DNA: TGTGCCAGCAGTGACTCGCCGGGACAGGGGGAAAGCAACTATGGCTACACCTTC.

CDR3: CASSPRGGGWGEQFF. CDR3 sequence (DNA): TGTGCCAGCAGCCCCCGCGGGGGGGGATGGGGTGAGCAGTTCTTC. This sequence joins TRBV7-3 and TRBJ2-1; 9 positions agree with TRBD2. This CDR3 is built from 15 residues. CDR1 and CDR2 from the germline V gene are SGHTA and FQGTGA. Unmatched junction bases numbered 11, after V lost 5 bases and J lost 9 bases.

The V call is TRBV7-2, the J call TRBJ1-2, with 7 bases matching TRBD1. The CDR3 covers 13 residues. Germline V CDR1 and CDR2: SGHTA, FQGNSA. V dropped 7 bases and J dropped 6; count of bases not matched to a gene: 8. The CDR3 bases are TGTGCCAGCACCCAGGACAGGAGGGATGGCTACACCTTC. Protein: CASTQDRRDGYTF.

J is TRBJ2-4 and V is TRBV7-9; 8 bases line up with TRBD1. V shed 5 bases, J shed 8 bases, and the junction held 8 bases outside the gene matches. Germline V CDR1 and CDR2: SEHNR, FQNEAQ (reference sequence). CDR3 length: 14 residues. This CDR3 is CASSTDRDGHIQYF. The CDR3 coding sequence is TGTGCCAGCAGCACGGACAGGGACGGGCACATTCAGTACTTC.

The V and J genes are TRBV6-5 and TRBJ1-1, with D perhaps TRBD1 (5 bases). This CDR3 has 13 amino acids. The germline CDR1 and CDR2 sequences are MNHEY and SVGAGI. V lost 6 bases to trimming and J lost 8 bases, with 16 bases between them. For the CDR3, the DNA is TGTGCCAGCAGCGCAGCATCGACAGCCGAAGCTTTCTTT. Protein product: CASSAASTAEAFF.

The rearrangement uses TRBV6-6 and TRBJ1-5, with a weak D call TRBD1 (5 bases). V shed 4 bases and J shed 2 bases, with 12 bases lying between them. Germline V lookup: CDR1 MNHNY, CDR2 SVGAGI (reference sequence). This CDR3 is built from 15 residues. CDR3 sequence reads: CASSSYWGGNQPQHF. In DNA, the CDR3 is TGTGCCAGCAGTTCGTATTGGGGGGGCAATCAGCCCCAGCATTTT.

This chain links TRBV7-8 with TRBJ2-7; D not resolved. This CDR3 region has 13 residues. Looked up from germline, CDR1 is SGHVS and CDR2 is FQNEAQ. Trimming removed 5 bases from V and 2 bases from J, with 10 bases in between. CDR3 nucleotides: TGTGCCAGCAGCCCGAGACTCGCCTACGAGCAGTACTTC. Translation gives CASSPRLAYEQYF.

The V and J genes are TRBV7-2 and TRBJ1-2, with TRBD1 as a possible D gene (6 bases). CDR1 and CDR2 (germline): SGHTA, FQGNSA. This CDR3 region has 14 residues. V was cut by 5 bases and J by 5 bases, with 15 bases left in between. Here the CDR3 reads CASSLRQASYGYTF. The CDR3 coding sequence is TGTGCCAGCAGCCTCCGACAGGCGTCATATGGCTACACCTTC.

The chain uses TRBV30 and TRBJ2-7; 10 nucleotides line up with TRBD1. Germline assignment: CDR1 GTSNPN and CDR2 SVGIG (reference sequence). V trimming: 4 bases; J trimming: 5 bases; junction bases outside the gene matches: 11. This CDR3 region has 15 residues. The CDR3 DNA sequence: TGTGCCTGGACTCGACAGGGGGCGCAATCTCACGAGCAGTACTTC. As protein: CAWTRQGAQSHEQYF.

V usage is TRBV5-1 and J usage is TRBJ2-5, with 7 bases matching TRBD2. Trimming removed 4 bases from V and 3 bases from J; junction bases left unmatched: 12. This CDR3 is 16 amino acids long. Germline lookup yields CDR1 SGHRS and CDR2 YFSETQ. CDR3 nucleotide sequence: TGCGCCAGCAGCCAGCGGGACCTCACATTTGAAGAGACCCAGTACTTC. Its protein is CASSQRDLTFEETQYF.

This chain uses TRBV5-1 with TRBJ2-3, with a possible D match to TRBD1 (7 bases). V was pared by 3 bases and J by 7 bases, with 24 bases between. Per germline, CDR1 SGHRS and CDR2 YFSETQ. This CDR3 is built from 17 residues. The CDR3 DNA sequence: TGCGCCAGCAGCTGGGGGGAGACAGGGCCCACCAAGAATACGCAGTATTTT. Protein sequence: CASSWGETGPTKNTQYF.

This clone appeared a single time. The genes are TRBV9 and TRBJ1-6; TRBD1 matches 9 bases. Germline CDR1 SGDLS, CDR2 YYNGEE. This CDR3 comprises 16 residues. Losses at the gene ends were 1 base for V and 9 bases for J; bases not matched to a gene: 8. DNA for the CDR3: TGTGCCAGCAGCGTATGGGCCGACAGGGGGAGTTCACCCCTCCACTTT. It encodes CASSVWADRGSSPLHF. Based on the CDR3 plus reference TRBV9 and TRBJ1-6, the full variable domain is DSGVTQTPKHLITATGQRVTLRCSPRSGDLSVYWYQQSLDQGLQFLIQYYNGEERAKGNILERFSAQQFPDLHSELNLSSLELGDSALYFCASSVWADRGSSPLHFGNGTRLTVT.

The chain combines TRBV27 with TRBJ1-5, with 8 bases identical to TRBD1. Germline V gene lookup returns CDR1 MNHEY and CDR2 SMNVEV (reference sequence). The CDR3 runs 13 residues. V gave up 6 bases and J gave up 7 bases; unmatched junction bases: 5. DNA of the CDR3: TGTGCCAGCAGCAGGGGGCTGGAGCAGCCCCAGCATTTT. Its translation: CASSRGLEQPQHF.

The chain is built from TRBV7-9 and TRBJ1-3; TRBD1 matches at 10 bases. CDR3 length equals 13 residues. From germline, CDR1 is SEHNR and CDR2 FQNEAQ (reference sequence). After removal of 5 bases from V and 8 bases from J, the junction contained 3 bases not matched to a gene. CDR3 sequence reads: CASSRGQGDTIYF. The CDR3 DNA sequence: TGTGCCAGCAGCCGCGGACAGGGGGACACCATATATTTT.

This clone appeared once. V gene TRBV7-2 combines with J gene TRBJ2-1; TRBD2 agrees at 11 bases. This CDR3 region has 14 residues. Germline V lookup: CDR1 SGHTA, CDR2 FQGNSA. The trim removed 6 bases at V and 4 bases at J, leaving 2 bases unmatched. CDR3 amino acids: CASRLAGGYNEQFF. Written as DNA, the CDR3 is TGTGCCAGCAGGCTAGCGGGGGGATACAATGAGCAGTTCTTC. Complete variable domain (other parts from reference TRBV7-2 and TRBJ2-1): GAGVSQSPSNKVTEKGKDVELRCDPISGHTALYWYRQSLGQGLEFLIYFQGNSAPDKSGLPSDRFSAERTGGSVSTLTIQRTQQEDSAVYLCASRLAGGYNEQFFGPGTRLTVL.

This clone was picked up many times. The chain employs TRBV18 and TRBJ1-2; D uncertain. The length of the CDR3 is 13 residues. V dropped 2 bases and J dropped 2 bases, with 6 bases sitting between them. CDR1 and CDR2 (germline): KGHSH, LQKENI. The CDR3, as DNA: TGTGCCAGCTCACCAGACGGGAACTATGGCTACACCTTC. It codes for CASSPDGNYGYTF.